This T cell receptor beta chain stems from a study of Graves' ophthalmopathy and Graves' hyperthyroidism. This clonotype was recorded many times. The V gene's germline CDR1 is SGHTA and CDR2 FQGNSA. Trimming stripped 5 bases from V and 4 bases from J, with 5 bases between. CDR3 length equals 12 residues. RNA transcripts were the source from which TCR beta CDR3 regions were amplified. Investigators did first-round RT-PCR with HTBI primers, then second-round multiplex PCR. TCRdb reprocessed the multiplex PCR reads with MiXCR, giving one entry per CDR3 protein. This table has some 150,000 distinct CDR3 sequences, under 45% appearing once. Isolation of PBMCs was performed using about 9.9 ml of fresh peripheral blood.

The TCR was taken from a man aged 30-40 years with Graves' ophthalmopathy. The genes are TRBV7-2 and TRBJ2-2; no firm D call. Sequencing was done on a sample of peripheral blood. CDR3 protein: CASSPSTGELFF. The CDR3 region has the DNA TGTGCCAGCAGCCCCTCCACCGGGGAGCTGTTTTTT.